The 2 T cell receptor beta chains below come from one sample, sequenced in a study of blood T cell repertoires in COVID-19. Some clones are missing from TCRdb's copy, which holds only in-frame ones; the method was immunoSEQ multiplex PCR. Here the sample spans fewer than 250,000 clones, around 85% being singletons. Sequenced sample: peripheral blood. Receptors originate from a man aged 35-49 years with acute or convalescent COVID-19.

The V gene is TRBV28, the J gene TRBJ2-1; D not resolved. This CDR3 spans 15 amino acids. Trimming left V 2 bases short and J 5 bases short, with 13 bases between. Germline loops: CDR1 MDHEN, CDR2 SYDVKM. The CDR3 reads CASSLAPPRDNEQFF. The CDR3, as DNA: TGTGCCAGCAGTTTAGCTCCGCCACGGGACAATGAGCAGTTCTTC.

The J gene is TRBJ2-5, the V gene TRBV6-5, with D unclear. The V end lost 4 bases, the J end lost 5 bases, and 11 bases lay between the germline ends. Per the germline V gene, CDR1 is MNHEY and CDR2 is SVGAGI. CDR3 size: 13 residues. CDR3: CASSFLTSETQYF. DNA for the CDR3: TGTGCCAGCAGTTTCCTAACGTCGGAGACCCAGTACTTC.